This passage covers 19 T cell receptor beta chains from one sample sequenced in a study of post-analysis software for immune sequencing data. General study findings and limits: TRBV5-6, TRBV5-1 and TRBV20-1 were among a handful of TRBV segments more frequent in patients than controls.

Their target antigens are unknown. Unique molecular identifiers tagged the TCR beta cDNA libraries. Via MiXCR, TCRdb re-called the PCR reads, giving one row per CDR3 protein. This table holds more than 450,000 distinct CDR3 sequences, roughly 45% found once. The source material was blood. All receptors derive from a girl under 18 with multiple sclerosis.

V usage is TRBV6-1 and J usage is TRBJ1-4, with D possibly matching TRBD1 (5 bases). CDR1 MNHNS and CDR2 SASEGT come from the germline V gene. CDR3 length equals 14 residues. V shed 2 bases and J shed 5 bases, with 9 bases lying between them. The CDR3 DNA reads as TGTGCCAGCAGTGAAAAGGGGAGGAATGAAAAACTGTTTTTT. Translating it yields CASSEKGRNEKLFF.

The chain employs TRBV5-1 and TRBJ2-4, with a tentative D call TRBD1 (6 bases). Near its end, the DNA agrees better with TRBJ2-7, so the J call may be wrong. The germline V gene has CDR1 SGHRS and CDR2 YFSETQ. The CDR3 has 15 residues. The CDR3, as DNA: TGCGCCAGCAGCTTGGGACAGGAGCGAATTTACGAGCAGTACTTC. Its translation: CASSLGQERIYEQYF.

This chain joins TRBV29-1 and TRBJ1-1; a possible D gene is TRBD1 (5 bases). V lost 6 bases to trimming and J lost 11 bases, with 19 bases between them. Per the germline V gene, CDR1 is SQVTM and CDR2 is ANQGSEA. The CDR3 has 12 residues. The CDR3 region is CSVGDGLGEAFF. The DNA for the CDR3 is TGCAGCGTGGGGGACGGGCTAGGTGAGGCTTTCTTT. The full variable domain, its missing parts supplied by reference TRBV29-1 and TRBJ1-1, is SAVISQKPSRDICQRGTSLTIQCQVDSQVTMMFWYRQQPGQSLTLIATANQGSEATYESGFVIDKFPISRPNLTFSTLTVSNMSPEDSSIYLCSVGDGLGEAFFGQGTRLTVV.

In this sample, this clonotype turned up a few times. The chain uses TRBV6-5 and TRBJ2-7; a weak D match, TRBD2 (6 bases). Germline V gene sequence: CDR1 MNHEY, CDR2 SVGAGI. V lost 1 base and J 9 bases, leaving 16 bases between the germline ends. The CDR3 runs to 14 residues. CDR3 protein: CASSYYSVRSGQYF. CDR3 sequence (DNA): TGTGCCAGCAGTTACTACTCGGTCCGTAGCGGGCAGTACTTC.

The rearrangement uses TRBV12-3 or TRBV12-4 and TRBJ2-3; D may be TRBD1 (6 bases). The CDR3 is 15 residues long. Trimming cost V 5 bases and J 0 bases, with 12 bases left between them. The CDR3 region has the DNA TGTGCCAGCAGTCCACTCAGGGGAAGCACAGATACGCAGTATTTT. Translating it yields CASSPLRGSTDTQYF.

This clonotype occurred once. The CDR3 DNA sequence: TGCAGTGCTAGCCCAGGGGACCCTAACTATGGCTACACCTTC. As protein: CSASPGDPNYGYTF. The chain recombines TRBV20-1 with TRBJ1-2; tentative D call: TRBD1 (6 bases). The CDR3 length is 14 residues. V was trimmed by 3 bases and J by 0 bases, leaving 11 bases between them. Germline V gives CDR1 DFQATT, CDR2 SNEGSKA (reference sequence).

This chain uses TRBV9 with TRBJ2-7, with D maybe TRBD2 (5 bases). The CDR3 spans 13 residues. Germline V gene lookup returns CDR1 SGDLS and CDR2 YYNGEE. V shed 6 bases and J shed 3 bases, with 13 bases lying between them. CDR3 sequence: CASTGTGYYEQYF. The CDR3 nucleotides are TGTGCCAGCACGGGCACGGGATACTACGAGCAGTACTTC.

This clonotype has a handful of counts. The chain is built from TRBV9 and TRBJ2-1, with TRBD1 matching over 7 bases. The CDR3 runs 13 residues. Germline V gives CDR1 SGDLS, CDR2 YYNGEE. Germline trimming cut 0 bases from V and 10 bases from J; bases unmatched to any gene: 4. CDR3 bases: TGTGCCAGCAGCGTAGGGGCAGGGGGAGAGCAGTTCTTC. This translates into CASSVGAGGEQFF.

Regarding this clonotype: One end of the junction varies from germline; a read error may be responsible. The rearrangement links TRBV7-3 to TRBJ2-7; 7 positions match TRBD2. Germline V gene sequence: CDR1 SGHTA, CDR2 FQGTGA. The CDR3 sequence is 15 residues long. The CDR3 bases are TGTGCCAGCAGCTTGGGAGGGGCGACCAAAAACATTCAGTCCTTC. Protein product: CASSLGGATKNIQSF.

At least ten counts were recorded for this clonotype. The chain has TRBV6-4 and TRBJ2-3, with 9 nucleotides matching TRBD1. Trimming removed 3 bases from V and 6 bases from J; junction bases left unmatched: 4. This CDR3 spans 14 amino acids. The germline CDR1 and CDR2 sequences are MRHNA and SNTAGT. The CDR3 nucleotides are TGTGCCAGCAGTGAAATTACAGGGGGCGATACGCAGTATTTT. This sequence encodes CASSEITGGDTQYF.

The gene calls are TRBV20-1 and TRBJ2-1, with D perhaps TRBD1 (5 bases). CDR1 and CDR2 (germline): DFQATT, SNEGSKA (reference sequence). CDR3 length equals 13 residues. CDR3 sequence: CGGKKGVYNEQFF. CDR3 DNA sequence: TGCGGTGGTAAGAAAGGGGTCTACAATGAGCAGTTCTTC.

This chain uses TRBV6-5 with TRBJ2-4; 7 positions match TRBD1. TRBJ2-7 matches the DNA end more closely, so the J call is doubtful. Germline V lookup: CDR1 MNHEY, CDR2 SVGAGI. This CDR3 is built from 15 residues. Here the CDR3 DNA reads TGTGCCAGCAGGCACCCTGGGGACAGCTACTACGAGCAGTACTTC. The encoded protein is CASRHPGDSYYEQYF.

The chain links TRBV7-6 to TRBJ2-3; D unclear. The CDR3 is 14 residues long. CDR1 and CDR2 from the germline V gene are SGHVS and FNYEAQ. V was shortened by 2 bases and J by 1 base, with 7 bases between the two germline ends. CDR3 amino acids: CASSLTPGTDTQYF. In DNA, the CDR3 is TGTGCCAGCAGCTTAACTCCAGGCACAGATACGCAGTATTTT. Together with reference TRBV7-6 and TRBJ2-3, the CDR3 gives the full variable domain: GAGVSQSPRYKVTKRGQDVALRCDPISGHVSLYWYRQALGQGPEFLTYFNYEAQQDKSGLPNDRFSAERPEGSISTLTIQRTEQRDSAMYRCASSLTPGTDTQYFGPGTRLTVL.

To note about this clonotype: The junction differs from germline at one of its ends, possibly a read error. The J gene is TRBJ1-4, the V gene TRBV9; D is uncertain. The CDR3 totals 14 residues. Germline V gene lookup returns CDR1 SGDLS and CDR2 YYNGEE. The CDR3 region is CAGSRDLTSEKLFF. Written as DNA, the CDR3 is TGTGCCGGCAGCCGAGACTTAACTAGTGAAAAACTGTTTTTT.

A few counts support this clonotype. This chain connects TRBV12-3 or TRBV12-4 to TRBJ2-3, with D uncertain. The CDR3 consists of 14 residues. V was clipped by 5 bases and J by 6 bases, with 15 bases between them. The CDR3 reads CASSKREESDTQYF. The CDR3 nucleotides are TGTGCCAGCAGTAAACGTGAGGAGAGCGATACGCAGTATTTT.

The CDR3 loop reads CSAFGHLSTDTQYF. The CDR3, as DNA: TGCAGTGCCTTTGGACACCTGAGCACAGATACGCAGTATTTT. The genes are TRBV20-1 and TRBJ2-3; D perhaps matches TRBD1 (5 bases). Germline V gives CDR1 DFQATT, CDR2 SNEGSKA (reference sequence). CDR3 length equals 14 residues. Trimming stripped 6 bases from V and 0 bases from J, with 13 bases between.

The V and J genes are TRBV20-1 and TRBJ2-5; D is unresolved. The J call may be faulty, since TRBJ2-7 better matches the DNA end. Per the germline V gene, CDR1 is DFQATT and CDR2 is SNEGSKA (reference sequence). This CDR3 comprises 14 residues. The CDR3 here is CSAYGSAVLDEQYF. CDR3 nucleotides: TGCAGTGCTTACGGCTCGGCCGTTTTGGACGAGCAGTACTTC.

The V gene is TRBV5-6, the J gene TRBJ2-7, with 12 bases lining up with TRBD1. J lost 5 bases, V lost 2 bases, and 5 bases had no gene match. The length of the CDR3 is 15 residues. Germline assignment: CDR1 SGHDT and CDR2 YYEEEE. The CDR3: CASSLSGTGGDEQYF. For the CDR3, the DNA is TGTGCCAGCAGCTTATCCGGGACAGGGGGCGACGAGCAGTACTTC.

This chain joins TRBV4-1 and TRBJ1-5; unclear D gene. CDR1 is MGHRA and CDR2 is YSYEKL in the germline V gene. The CDR3 consists of 16 residues. Trimming cost V 6 bases and J 1 base, with 16 bases left between them. CDR3 sequence reads: CASRLTSQVSNQPQHF. The CDR3 region has the DNA TGCGCCAGCAGGCTGACATCGCAGGTGAGCAATCAGCCCCAGCATTTT.